These T cell receptor beta chains were read from a single sample in a study of T-cell reconstitution after alpha-beta-depleted transplantation in children. TCRdb reprocessed the PCR reads with MiXCR, giving one entry per CDR3 protein. The sample lists 600,000 to 700,000 distinct CDR3 sequences, over 15% occurring once. This sample comprised PBMCs from the stem cell graft donor, obtained from the stem cell graft. The receptors stem from a human donor who donated a stem cell graft to a child with acute myeloid leukemia. Both conserved end residues are part of each CDR3. A D gene is named only where the DNA matches it firmly. Part of the rows lack a size; the others show once, few, many or a class for expanded clones.

j_call d_call clone_size v_call cdr3_nt cdr3_aa
TRBJ2-7 NA NA TRBV7-2 TGTGCCAGCAGCTTTCCCGGACATTCAGGCCCCTACGAGCAGTACTTC CASSFPGHSGPYEQYF
TRBJ2-4 NA NA TRBV29-1 TGCAGCGTTGTTCGGATGGCCAAAAACATTCAGTACTTC CSVVRMAKNIQYF
TRBJ2-5 TRBD2 many TRBV13 TGTGCCAGCACTGAGCGGGGGTACACGGGTGGGACCCAGTACTTC CASTERGYTGGTQYF
TRBJ1-5 NA NA TRBV15 TGTGCCACCAGCGACAGCGGAATTGTCGGCAATCAGCCCCAGCATTTT CATSDSGIVGNQPQHF
TRBJ2-2 TRBD1 NA TRBV12-3/TRBV12-4 TGTGCCAGCAGAACTCCGGGACAGGGGGCCGGGGAGCTGTTTTTT CASRTPGQGAGELFF
TRBJ2-1 NA many TRBV6-5 TGTGCCAGCAGTTACTTGGGGAGCTACAATGAGCAGTTCTTC CASSYLGSYNEQFF
TRBJ2-1 NA many TRBV7-3 TGTGCCAGCAGCTTCATGACCGGGGCGCAGTTCTTC CASSFMTGAQFF
TRBJ2-1 NA many TRBV5-1 TGCGCCAGCAGCTTGGAAGGGCGTGAGCAGTTCTTC CASSLEGREQFF
TRBJ2-6 NA few TRBV20-1 TGCAGTGCTTCTACAGGGTCTGGGGCCAACGTCCTGACTTTC CSASTGSGANVLTF
TRBJ2-3 TRBD1 NA TRBV18 TGTGCCAGCTCTCTCTTCTCAGGGGGAATTACTAGCACAGATACGCAGTATTTT CASSLFSGGITSTDTQYF
TRBJ2-7 NA NA TRBV4-3 TGCGCCAGCAGCCAAGGCAGAGAGACAGGCATTTACTTC CASSQGRETGIYF
TRBJ2-3 TRBD2 NA TRBV7-6 TGTGCCAGCAGCCCCTTAGGTGTTCTAGCGGGGAGCACAGATACGCAGTATTTT CASSPLGVLAGSTDTQYF
TRBJ2-7 NA many TRBV29-1 TGCAGCGTTGTGGTCCGGGACCGAACCTACGAGCAGTACTTC CSVVVRDRTYEQYF
TRBJ2-1 TRBD1 NA TRBV24-1 TGTGCCACCAGTGAAAGGACAGGACCCTACAATGAGCAGTTCTTC CATSERTGPYNEQFF
TRBJ2-3 NA many TRBV6-1 TGTGCCAGCAGTCGGGACGACAGGCTCCCTACAGATACGCAGTATTTT CASSRDDRLPTDTQYF
TRBJ2-3 NA many TRBV20-1 TGCAGTGCTAAAGGGGGGGGGGCGTATAGCACAGATACGCAGTATTTT CSAKGGGAYSTDTQYF
TRBJ1-4 NA few TRBV12-3/TRBV12-4 TGTGCCAGCAGCACGGGGACCTCAACGGTAGCTAATGAAAAACTGTTTTTT CASSTGTSTVANEKLFF
TRBJ2-5 NA NA TRBV28 TGTGCCAGCAGGCCTCCTGGGACATTTGGGGAGACCCAGTACTTC CASRPPGTFGETQYF
TRBJ1-2 NA few TRBV25-1 TGTGCCAGCAGTGGAGAGCGATTTCATGGCTACACCTTC CASSGERFHGYTF
TRBJ1-4 NA NA TRBV10-2 TGCGCCAGCAGTGAGTCGATAGGAACAGGAGATGAAAAACTGTTTTTT CASSESIGTGDEKLFF
TRBJ2-5 NA few TRBV6-1 TGTGCCAGCAGTCGTCCCTCCTGGAGGGAGACCCAGTACTTC CASSRPSWRETQYF
TRBJ2-3 NA NA TRBV5-1 TGCGCCAGCAGCCCCCGTGACAGTATCTTCACAGATACGCAGTATTTT CASSPRDSIFTDTQYF
TRBJ2-1 TRBD2 NA TRBV5-1 TGCGCCAGCAGCCCACTAGCGGGGGGGCCGGATGAGCAGTTCTTC CASSPLAGGPDEQFF
TRBJ1-2 NA many TRBV15 TGTGCCACCAGCAGAGATCTGGGAGGGTATGGCTACACCTTC CATSRDLGGYGYTF
TRBJ2-3 TRBD2 many TRBV29-1 TGCAGCGTTGAAGGAGAGGGACTAGTTGCTGGCTCACAGTATTTT CSVEGEGLVAGSQYF
TRBJ1-2 TRBD1 NA TRBV28 TGTGCCAGCAGTCGGGACAGTCGAATAGCCGGCTACACCTTC CASSRDSRIAGYTF
TRBJ2-1 TRBD2 many TRBV20-1 TGCAGTGCTAATAGCGGGGGGGCCTCCTACAATGAGCAGTTCTTC CSANSGGASYNEQFF
TRBJ2-3 TRBD2 many TRBV15 TGTGCCACCAGCAGAGGGCTAGCGGGGGAAGATACGCAGTATTTT CATSRGLAGEDTQYF
TRBJ1-3 NA few TRBV29-1 TGCAGCGTTGCGGGGCACTCTGGAAACACCATATATTTT CSVAGHSGNTIYF
TRBJ2-7 NA few TRBV7-9 TGTGCCAGCAGCCGGACAGAAGAAGGGAGCTACGAGCAGTACTTC CASSRTEEGSYEQYF
TRBJ1-1 NA many TRBV20-1 TGCAGTGCTAGAGCGGGGGGAGTGGCTAACACTGAAGCTTTCTTT CSARAGGVANTEAFF
TRBJ2-7 TRBD1 many TRBV20-1 TGCAGTGCCCACCCGCCAGGGGGCTACGAGCAGTACTTC CSAHPPGGYEQYF
TRBJ2-7 NA few TRBV11-3 TGTGCCAGCAGCTTAGACGGAGGTGGGACCTACGAGCAGTACTTC CASSLDGGGTYEQYF
TRBJ1-2 TRBD1 many TRBV7-9 TGTGCCAGCAGCTTCTCTCAGACAGGGAAGAATGGCTACACCTTC CASSFSQTGKNGYTF
TRBJ1-6 TRBD1 many TRBV20-1 TGCAGTGCTAGGGGACAGGGGGCCACCTATAATTCACCCCTCCACTTT CSARGQGATYNSPLHF
TRBJ2-7 TRBD2 few TRBV7-2 TGTGCCAGCAGCTTACTTCAGCGGGGGGGTCCCCTTGGCTCCTACGAGCAGTACTTC CASSLLQRGGPLGSYEQYF
TRBJ1-6 NA NA TRBV10-2 TGCGCCAGCAGTGAGGCTGACTCACCCCTCCACTTT CASSEADSPLHF
TRBJ1-2 TRBD1 many TRBV6-5 TGTGCCAGCAGTCCTATCCGGGACAGCTCTGGCTACACCTTC CASSPIRDSSGYTF
TRBJ2-1 NA many TRBV30 TGTGCCTGGACCCCCACTGGGCGGGGCCGCAATGAGCAGTTCTTC CAWTPTGRGRNEQFF
TRBJ1-1 NA NA TRBV20-1 TGCAGTGCTATCAGGGGCGTGAACACTGAAGCTTTCTTT CSAIRGVNTEAFF
TRBJ2-7 NA NA TRBV15 TGTGCCACCAGCGCCCTGCCCGAGGTTCGTTTAACCGAGCAGTACTTC CATSALPEVRLTEQYF
TRBJ1-3 NA many TRBV12-3/TRBV12-4 TGTGCCAGCAGTCGCTCTGGAAACACCATATATTTT CASSRSGNTIYF